The T cell receptor (beta chain) described here comes from a study of blood T cell repertoires in COVID-19. The wider study: Acute and convalescent COVID-19 specimens originated in the United States, Italy and Spain. In each case, the material was cDNA or gDNA derived from T cells, B-cell-depleted T cells, or PBMCs.

V shed 3 bases and J shed 4 bases, with 10 bases lying between them. The germline CDR1 and CDR2 sequences are LNHDA and SQIVND (reference sequence). The CDR3 spans 14 residues. Authors' analysis steps: Using reference gene primer amplification, nucleated cell counts were estimated. The method was immunoSEQ multiplex PCR; TCRdb's version includes in-frame clones alone and lacks a portion of them. That table furnishes V, J and clone size, whereas the DNA furnished D and trimming. Seen here are more than 200,000 clones, around 82% observed once, and the top ten hold approximately 4.4%. This rearrangement joins TRBV19 to TRBJ1-5; possible D gene TRBD1, 6 bases. The sequencing sample was made of peripheral blood. The source of this sequence is a man in his fifties or sixties with active or convalescent COVID-19. CDR3 in DNA: TGTGCCAGTAGTATGTGGCAGGGGAATCAGCCCCAGCATTTT. The encoded protein is CASSMWQGNQPQHF.